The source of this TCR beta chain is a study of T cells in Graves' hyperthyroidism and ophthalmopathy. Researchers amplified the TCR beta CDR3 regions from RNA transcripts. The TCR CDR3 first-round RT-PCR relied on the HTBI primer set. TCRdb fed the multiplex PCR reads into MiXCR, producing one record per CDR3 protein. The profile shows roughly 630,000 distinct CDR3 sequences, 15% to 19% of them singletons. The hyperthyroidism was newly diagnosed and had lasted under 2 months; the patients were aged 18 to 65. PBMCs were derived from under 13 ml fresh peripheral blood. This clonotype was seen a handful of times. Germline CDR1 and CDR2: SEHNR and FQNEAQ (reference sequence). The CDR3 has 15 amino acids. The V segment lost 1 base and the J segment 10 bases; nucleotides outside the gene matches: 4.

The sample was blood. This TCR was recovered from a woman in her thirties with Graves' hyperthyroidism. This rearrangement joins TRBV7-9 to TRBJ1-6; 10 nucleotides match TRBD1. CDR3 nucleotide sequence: TGTGCCAGCAGCTTAGTAGGGGACAGGGGATCACCCCTCCACTTT. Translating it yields CASSLVGDRGSPLHF.